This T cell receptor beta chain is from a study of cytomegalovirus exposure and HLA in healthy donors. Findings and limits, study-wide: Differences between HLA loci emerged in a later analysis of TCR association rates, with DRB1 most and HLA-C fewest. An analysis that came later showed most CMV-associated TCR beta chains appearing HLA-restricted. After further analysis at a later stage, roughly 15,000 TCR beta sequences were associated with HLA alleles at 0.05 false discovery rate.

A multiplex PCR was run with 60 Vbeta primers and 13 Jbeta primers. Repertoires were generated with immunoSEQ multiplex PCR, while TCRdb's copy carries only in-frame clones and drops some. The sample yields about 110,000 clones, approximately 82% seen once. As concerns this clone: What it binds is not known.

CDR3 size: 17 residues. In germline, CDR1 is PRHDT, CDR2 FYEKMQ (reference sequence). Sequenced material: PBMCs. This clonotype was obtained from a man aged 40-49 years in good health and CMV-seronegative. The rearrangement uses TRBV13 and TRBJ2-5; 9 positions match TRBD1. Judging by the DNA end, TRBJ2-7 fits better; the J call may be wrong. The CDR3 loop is CASSLRLGQGSGDEQYF. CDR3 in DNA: TGTGCCAGCAGCTTACGATTGGGACAGGGCAGTGGTGACGAGCAGTACTTC.